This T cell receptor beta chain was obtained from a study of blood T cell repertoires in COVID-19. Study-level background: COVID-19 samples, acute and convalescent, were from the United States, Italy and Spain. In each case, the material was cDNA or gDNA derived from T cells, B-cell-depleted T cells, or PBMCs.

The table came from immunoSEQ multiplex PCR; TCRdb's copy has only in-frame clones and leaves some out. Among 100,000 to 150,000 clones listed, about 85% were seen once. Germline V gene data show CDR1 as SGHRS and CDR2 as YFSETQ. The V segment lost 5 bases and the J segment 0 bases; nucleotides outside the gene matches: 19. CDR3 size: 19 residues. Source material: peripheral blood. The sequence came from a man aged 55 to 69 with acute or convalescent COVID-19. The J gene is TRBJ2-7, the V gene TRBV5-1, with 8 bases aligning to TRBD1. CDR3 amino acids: CASSQNVGTGLTRSYEQYF. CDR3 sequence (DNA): TGCGCCAGCAGTCAAAACGTAGGGACAGGACTAACCCGCTCCTACGAGCAGTACTTC.